Sequencing of this T cell receptor beta chain was carried out in a study of cytomegalovirus exposure and HLA in healthy donors. Study summary: It was reported in a later analysis that the same platform had been used for the 90 to 150 validation repertoires as for the roughly 670 first-cohort repertoires.

The CDR3 length is 14 residues. Germline values: CDR1 MNHEY, CDR2 SVGAGI. Trimming pared 1 base from V and 0 bases from J, leaving 7 bases between. The data were produced by immunoSEQ multiplex PCR, yet TCRdb's version contains in-frame clones alone and is incomplete. The sample lists some 340,000 clones, roughly 87% occurring once. This receptor was obtained from a woman in her twenties or thirties in good health and CMV-seropositive. J is TRBJ2-7 and V is TRBV6-5; possible D gene TRBD2, 5 bases. Sequenced sample: PBMCs. CDR3 region: CASSYYAGSYEQYF. For the CDR3, the DNA is TGTGCCAGCAGTTACTACGCGGGCTCCTACGAGCAGTACTTC.